Sequencing of this T cell receptor beta chain was carried out in a study of T cell clones after liver transplantation. As for the study in general: TCRbeta sequencing after a pre-transplant mixed lymphocyte reaction identified graft-donor-reactive clones, later tracked in post-transplant blood. Overall study results and limits: Graft donor-reactive T cells possibly entered the graft instead of undergoing deletion. In two subjects, few donor cells limited the measurable donor-reactive repertoire. A significant post-transplant drop in circulating graft-donor-reactive CD4 TCRbeta sequences occurred in most of the 8 subjects.

The protocol was immunoSEQ multiplex PCR, while the TCRdb copy is restricted to in-frame clones and leaves out a portion. The table lists tens of thousands of clones, approximately 80% of them singletons. This clone was seen only a few times. Its target is not known. This TCR came from a human patient who received a liver transplant. Some T cells may trace back to the graft donor. The sample in question was CD8+ T cells from blood, obtained around 54 months after liver transplant.

Here the CDR3 reads CASSPTPTSYGYTF. The DNA for the CDR3 is TGCGCCAGCAGCCCCACTCCGACAAGCTATGGCTACACCTTC. The V gene is TRBV4-1, the J gene TRBJ1-2, with D hard to call. Trimming took 4 bases from V and 4 from J, leaving 13 bases between them. CDR1 and CDR2 (germline): MGHRA, YSYEKL. This CDR3 has 14 residues.